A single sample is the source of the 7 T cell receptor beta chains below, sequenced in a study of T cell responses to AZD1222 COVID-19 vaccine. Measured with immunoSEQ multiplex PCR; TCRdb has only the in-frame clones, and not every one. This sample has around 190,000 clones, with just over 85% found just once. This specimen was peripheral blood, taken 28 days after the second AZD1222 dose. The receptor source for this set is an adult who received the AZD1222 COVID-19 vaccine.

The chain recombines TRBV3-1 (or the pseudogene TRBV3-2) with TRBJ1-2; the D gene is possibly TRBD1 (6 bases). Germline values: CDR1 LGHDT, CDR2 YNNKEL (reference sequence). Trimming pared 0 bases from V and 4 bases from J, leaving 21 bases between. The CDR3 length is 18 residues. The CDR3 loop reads CASSQDGSEGGTAYGYTF. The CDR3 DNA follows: TGTGCCAGCAGCCAAGATGGGAGCGAAGGGGGGACTGCCTATGGCTACACCTTC.

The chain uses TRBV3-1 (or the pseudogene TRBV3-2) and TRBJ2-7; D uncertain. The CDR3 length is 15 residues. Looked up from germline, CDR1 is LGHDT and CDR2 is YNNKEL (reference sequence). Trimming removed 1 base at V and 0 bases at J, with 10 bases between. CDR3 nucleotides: TGTGCCAGCAGCCAAGGGGCTTTGAGCTCCTACGAGCAGTACTTC. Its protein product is CASSQGALSSYEQYF.

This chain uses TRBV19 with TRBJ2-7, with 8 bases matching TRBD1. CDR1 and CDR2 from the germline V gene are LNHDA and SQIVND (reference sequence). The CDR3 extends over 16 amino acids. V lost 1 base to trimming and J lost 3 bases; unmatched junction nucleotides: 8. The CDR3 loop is CASSIAGTGSFYEQYF. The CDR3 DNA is TGTGCCAGTAGTATAGCCGGGACAGGTTCCTTCTACGAGCAGTACTTC.

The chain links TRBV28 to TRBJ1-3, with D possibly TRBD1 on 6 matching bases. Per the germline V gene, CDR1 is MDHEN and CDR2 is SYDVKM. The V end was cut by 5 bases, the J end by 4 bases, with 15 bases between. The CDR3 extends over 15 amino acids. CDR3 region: CASSPLTGEGNTIYF. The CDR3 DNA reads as TGTGCCAGCAGTCCACTGACAGGAGAGGGAAACACCATATATTTT.

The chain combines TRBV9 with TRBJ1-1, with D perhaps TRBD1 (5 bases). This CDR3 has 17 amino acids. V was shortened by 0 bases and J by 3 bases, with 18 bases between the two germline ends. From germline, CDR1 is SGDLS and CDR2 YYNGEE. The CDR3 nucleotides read TGTGCCAGCAGCGTAGGGGTTAGCGAGCGGGGGGACACTGAAGCTTTCTTT. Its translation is CASSVGVSERGDTEAFF.

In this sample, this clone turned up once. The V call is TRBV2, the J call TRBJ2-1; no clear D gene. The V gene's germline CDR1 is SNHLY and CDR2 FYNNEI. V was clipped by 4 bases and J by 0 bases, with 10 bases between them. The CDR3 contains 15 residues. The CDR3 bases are TGTGCCAGCAGTGTACATTGGGGCTCCTACAATGAGCAGTTCTTC. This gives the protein CASSVHWGSYNEQFF.

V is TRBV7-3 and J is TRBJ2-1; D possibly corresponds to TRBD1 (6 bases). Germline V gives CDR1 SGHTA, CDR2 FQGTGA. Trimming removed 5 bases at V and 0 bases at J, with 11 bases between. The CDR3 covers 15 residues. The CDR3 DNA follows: TGTGCCAGCAGCCCTACAGGGCTCTCCTACAATGAGCAGTTCTTC. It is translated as CASSPTGLSYNEQFF.